These T cell receptor beta chains were read from a single sample in a study of cytomegalovirus exposure and HLA in healthy donors. Measured with immunoSEQ multiplex PCR; TCRdb has only the in-frame clones, and not every one. The profile shows approximately 180,000 clones, around 80% of them singletons. The sequenced sample consisted of PBMCs. The receptors shown here come from a man between 25 and 39 years old in good health and CMV-seropositive. The CDR3 runs from the conserved cysteine through the conserved F or W. A D gene is named only where the DNA matches it firmly. For some rows the clone size is stated as once, few or many, or as a class when expanded; others skip it.

CDR3 DNA: TGTGCCAGCAGCTTCCGACAGCACACAGATACGCAGTATTTT; CDR3 protein: CASSFRQHTDTQYF; J gene: TRBJ2-3; D gene: NA; V gene: TRBV5-6; clone size: NA
CDR3 DNA: TGTGCCAGCAGTTACCGGGGGGGCACCGGGGAGCTGTTTTTT; CDR3 protein: CASSYRGGTGELFF; J gene: TRBJ2-2; D gene: TRBD2; V gene: TRBV6-5; clone size: NA
CDR3 DNA: TGTGCCAGCAGCCAAGAATGGACTAGCGGGAGGGGCAATGAGCAGTTCTTC; CDR3 protein: CASSQEWTSGRGNEQFF; J gene: TRBJ2-1; D gene: TRBD2; V gene: TRBV4-2; clone size: NA
CDR3 DNA: TGTGCCAGCAGTTTAATGGACAGCTCCTACAATGAGCAGTTCTTC; CDR3 protein: CASSLMDSSYNEQFF; J gene: TRBJ2-1; D gene: NA; V gene: TRBV27; clone size: NA
CDR3 DNA: TGTGCCAGCAGGACTACAGGGAGAAACACTGAAGCTTTCTTT; CDR3 protein: CASRTTGRNTEAFF; J gene: TRBJ1-1; D gene: NA; V gene: TRBV6-1; clone size: NA
CDR3 DNA: TGTGCCAGCAGTTATATAGGGGGGAGGGCCACCTACGAGCAGTACTTC; CDR3 protein: CASSYIGGRATYEQYF; J gene: TRBJ2-7; D gene: NA; V gene: TRBV6-5; clone size: once
CDR3 DNA: TGTGCCAGCATCATTACAGGGGGCAACACTGAAGCTTTCTTT; CDR3 protein: CASIITGGNTEAFF; J gene: TRBJ1-1; D gene: TRBD1; V gene: TRBV6-1; clone size: once
CDR3 DNA: TGTGCCAGCAGCCTGGACGTTACCCGGGGGGCTCAGCCCCAGCATTTT; CDR3 protein: CASSLDVTRGAQPQHF; J gene: TRBJ1-5; D gene: NA; V gene: TRBV4-2; clone size: NA
CDR3 DNA: TGCGCCAGCAGCCAAGATGGGGCGGGAGGGACGCAAGGAAACACCATATATTTT; CDR3 protein: CASSQDGAGGTQGNTIYF; J gene: TRBJ1-3; D gene: NA; V gene: TRBV4-1; clone size: NA
CDR3 DNA: TGTGCCAGTAGTATTGGAAAGCAAGGAGGCACAGATACGCAGTATTTT; CDR3 protein: CASSIGKQGGTDTQYF; J gene: TRBJ2-3; D gene: NA; V gene: TRBV19; clone size: NA
CDR3 DNA: TGTGCCAGCACGGCAGAGGGAGGACTAGCGGGGAAAGAGCAGTTCTTC; CDR3 protein: CASTAEGGLAGKEQFF; J gene: TRBJ2-1; D gene: TRBD2; V gene: TRBV27; clone size: few
CDR3 DNA: TGTGCCAGCAGCTTTAAAGGGGACACTGAAGCTTTCTTT; CDR3 protein: CASSFKGDTEAFF; J gene: TRBJ1-1; D gene: NA; V gene: TRBV7-6; clone size: NA
CDR3 DNA: TGTGCCAGCAGCCAAGTGAATAGGGCAGGGGGCACTCCTAAAGAGACCCAGTACTTC; CDR3 protein: CASSQVNRAGGTPKETQYF; J gene: TRBJ2-5; D gene: TRBD1; V gene: TRBV4-2; clone size: NA
CDR3 DNA: TGTGCCAGCAGTTATAGCGGGGTAGGTGGCTACACCTTC; CDR3 protein: CASSYSGVGGYTF; J gene: TRBJ1-2; D gene: NA; V gene: TRBV6-5; clone size: NA
CDR3 DNA: TGTGCCAGCAGTTCTCGAGGTGAAGCAACCTCTTTT; CDR3 protein: CASSSRGEATSF; J gene: TRBJ1-4; D gene: NA; V gene: TRBV28; clone size: NA
CDR3 DNA: TGTGCTAGTGGTTTGGGCCAGGGGTTTGAAGCTTTCTTT; CDR3 protein: CASGLGQGFEAFF; J gene: TRBJ1-1; D gene: NA; V gene: TRBV12-5; clone size: few
CDR3 DNA: TGTGCCAGCAGCAGCGGGGTGGGAATTTCACCCCTCCACTTT; CDR3 protein: CASSSGVGISPLHF; J gene: TRBJ1-6; D gene: NA; V gene: TRBV5-6; clone size: NA
CDR3 DNA: TGTGCCAGCAGCTTAGTAGTATGGGAGCAGTACTTC; CDR3 protein: CASSLVVWEQYF; J gene: TRBJ2-7; D gene: NA; V gene: TRBV7-9; clone size: NA